The subject of this entry is one TCR beta chain. A much larger clone sits a single nucleotide away, making a read error possible. The CDR3 carries no conserved terminal phenylalanine or tryptophan, so it likely arises from a read error. This specimen belongs to a study of T cell repertoires in cytomegalovirus infection. TCRdb analysed the reads with MiXCR anew, one entry per CDR3 protein. The sample yields 210,000 or so distinct CDR3 sequences, roughly 6.5% seen once. This CDR3 is 15 amino acids long. The V segment lost 5 bases and the J segment 9 bases; nucleotides outside the gene matches: 6. Germline V gives CDR1 PRHDT, CDR2 FYEKMQ (reference sequence).

Sequences were obtained from PBMCs. The clonotype originates from a human donor in good health (CMV status not recorded). Some clones in this sample may be carry-over from other donors' samples. The chain couples TRBV13 to TRBJ2-1, with 14 bases identical to TRBD2. DNA for the CDR3: TGTGCCAGCAGCCCCCGACTAGCGGGAGGGACTGAGCAGTTCCTC. This encodes CASSPRLAGGTEQFL.